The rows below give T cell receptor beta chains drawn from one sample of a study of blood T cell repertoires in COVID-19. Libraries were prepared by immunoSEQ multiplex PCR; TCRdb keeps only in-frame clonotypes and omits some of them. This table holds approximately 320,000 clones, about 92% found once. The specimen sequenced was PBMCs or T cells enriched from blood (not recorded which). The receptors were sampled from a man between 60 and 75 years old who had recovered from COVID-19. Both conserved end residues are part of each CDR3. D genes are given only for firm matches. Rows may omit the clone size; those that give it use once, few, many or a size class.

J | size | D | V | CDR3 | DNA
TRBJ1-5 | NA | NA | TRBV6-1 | CASSDRSQGKPQHF | TGTGCCAGCAGTGACCGTTCCCAGGGGAAGCCCCAGCATTTT
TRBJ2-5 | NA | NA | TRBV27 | CASSHRTRQETQYF | TGTGCCAGCAGTCATCGGACAAGACAAGAGACCCAGTACTTC
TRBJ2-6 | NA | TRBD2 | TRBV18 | CASHSGGYDSGANVLTF | TGTGCCAGTCATAGCGGGGGTTATGACTCTGGGGCCAACGTCCTGACTTTC
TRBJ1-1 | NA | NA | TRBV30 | CAWIVYGGQTEAFF | TGTGCCTGGATCGTCTACGGGGGGCAGACTGAAGCTTTCTTT
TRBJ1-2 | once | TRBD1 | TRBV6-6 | CASSDDRDRGYTF | TGTGCCAGCAGTGACGACAGGGATCGTGGCTACACCTTC
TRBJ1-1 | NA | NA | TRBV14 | CASSQDGPGYFGAFF | TGTGCCAGCAGCCAAGATGGACCAGGGTATTTCGGAGCTTTCTTT
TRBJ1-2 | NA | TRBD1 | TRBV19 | CASSQGAHLNYGYTF | TGTGCCAGTAGTCAGGGGGCGCACCTTAACTATGGCTACACCTTC
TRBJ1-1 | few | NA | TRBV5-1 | CASSLATTGQRGMGNTEAFF | TGCGCCAGCAGCTTGGCTACCACAGGACAGAGGGGAATGGGGAACACTGAAGCTTTCTTT
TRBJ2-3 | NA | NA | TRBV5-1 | CASSLIQGADTQYF | TGCGCCAGCAGCTTGATCCAGGGCGCAGATACGCAGTATTTT
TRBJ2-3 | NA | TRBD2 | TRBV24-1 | CATSDQRGGVDTQYF | TGTGCCACCAGTGATCAGCGGGGGGGTGTAGATACGCAGTATTTT
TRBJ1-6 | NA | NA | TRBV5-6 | CASSFQGLSNSPLHF | TGTGCCAGCAGCTTCCAGGGTCTCTCTAATTCACCCCTCCACTTT
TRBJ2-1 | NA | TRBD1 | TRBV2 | CASSTRDRALYNEQFF | TGTGCCAGCAGTACCCGGGACAGGGCTCTGTACAATGAGCAGTTCTTC
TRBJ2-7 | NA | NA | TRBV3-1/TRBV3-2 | CASSPGGGRTIYEQYF | TGTGCCAGCAGCCCTGGCGGGGGCCGGACGATATACGAGCAGTACTTC
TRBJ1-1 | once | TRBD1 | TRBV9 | CASSGSDRGAFEAFF | TGTGCCAGCAGCGGCTCGGACAGGGGCGCGTTTGAAGCTTTCTTT
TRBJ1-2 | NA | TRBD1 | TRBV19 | CASSEEDRAAYGYTF | TGTGCCAGTAGTGAGGAGGACAGGGCGGCCTATGGCTACACCTTC
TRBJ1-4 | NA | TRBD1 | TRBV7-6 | CASSSLAPGQGAPPNEKLFF | TGTGCCAGCAGTAGTTTAGCCCCGGGACAGGGGGCCCCTCCGAATGAAAAACTGTTTTTT
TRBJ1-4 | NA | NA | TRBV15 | CATSRDRQGTEKLFF | TGTGCCACCAGCAGAGATCGGCAGGGGACTGAAAAACTGTTTTTT
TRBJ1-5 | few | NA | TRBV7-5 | CARSLGQGDQPQHF | TGTGCCAGAAGCTTGGGACAGGGGGATCAGCCCCAGCATTTT
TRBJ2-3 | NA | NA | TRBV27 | CASSSPGSPSTDTQYF | TGTGCCAGCAGTTCCCCAGGGTCTCCTAGCACAGATACGCAGTATTTT
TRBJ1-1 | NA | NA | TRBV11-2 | CASSLGSGTEAFF | TGTGCCAGCAGCTTAGGATCGGGCACTGAAGCTTTCTTT
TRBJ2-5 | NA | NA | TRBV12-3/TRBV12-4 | CASSFTPLGDQYF | TGTGCCAGCAGTTTTACCCCACTCGGTGACCAGTACTTC
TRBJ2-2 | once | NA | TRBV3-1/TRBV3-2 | CASSQGVGGELFF | TGTGCCAGCAGCCAAGGAGTTGGCGGGGAGCTGTTTTTT
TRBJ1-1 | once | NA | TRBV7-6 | CASSLWTENTEAFF | TGTGCCAGCAGCTTGTGGACAGAGAACACTGAAGCTTTCTTT
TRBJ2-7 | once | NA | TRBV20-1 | CSASPASWGRGEQYF | TGCAGTGCTAGTCCGGCTAGCTGGGGACGGGGGGAGCAGTACTTC
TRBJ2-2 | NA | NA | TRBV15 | CATSRGRGNTGELFF | TGTGCCACCAGCAGAGGGAGGGGAAACACCGGGGAGCTGTTTTTT
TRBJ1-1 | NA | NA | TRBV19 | CASSIGGPEAFF | TGTGCCAGTAGTATTGGAGGACCTGAAGCTTTCTTT
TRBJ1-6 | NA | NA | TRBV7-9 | CASSLASIRDSPLHF | TGTGCCAGCAGCTTAGCGTCCATACGGGATTCACCCCTCCACTTT
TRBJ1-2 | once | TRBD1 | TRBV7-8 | CASSTDLGTGYGYTF | TGTGCCAGCAGCACCGATCTCGGGACAGGCTATGGCTACACCTTC
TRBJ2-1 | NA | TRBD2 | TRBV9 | CASSPHVGLGGNEQFF | TGTGCCAGCAGCCCCCATGTGGGACTGGGGGGGAATGAGCAGTTCTTC
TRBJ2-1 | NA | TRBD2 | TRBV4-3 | CASSQGPGGYNEQFF | TGCGCCAGCAGCCAAGGTCCGGGGGGGTACAATGAGCAGTTCTTC
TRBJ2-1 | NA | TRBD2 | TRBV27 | CASGTSGRGEQFF | TGTGCCAGTGGGACTAGCGGAAGGGGTGAGCAGTTCTTC
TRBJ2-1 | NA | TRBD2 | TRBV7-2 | CASSPGLAVSYNEQFF | TGTGCCAGCAGTCCAGGACTAGCGGTCTCCTACAATGAGCAGTTCTTC
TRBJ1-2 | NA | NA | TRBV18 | CASSPLGTEGGYTF | TGTGCCAGCTCACCACTCGGGACTGAAGGGGGCTACACCTTC
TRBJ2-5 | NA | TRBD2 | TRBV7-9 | CASSPGTSGRETQYF | TGTGCCAGCAGCCCCGGGACTAGCGGGAGGGAGACCCAGTACTTC
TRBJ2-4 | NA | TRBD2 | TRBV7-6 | CASSLARLAGGAKNIQYF | TGTGCCAGCAGCTTAGCGAGGCTAGCGGGGGGAGCCAAAAACATTCAGTACTTC
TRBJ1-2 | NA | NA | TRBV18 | CASSPMAGDFYYGYTF | TGTGCCAGCTCGCCTATGGCGGGGGACTTTTACTATGGCTACACCTTC
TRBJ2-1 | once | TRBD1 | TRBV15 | CATSREPGQGYYNEQFF | TGTGCCACCAGCAGAGAACCCGGACAGGGCTACTACAATGAGCAGTTCTTC
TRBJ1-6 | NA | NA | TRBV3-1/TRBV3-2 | CASSPLSRGNNSPLHF | TGTGCCAGCAGCCCCTTGAGCAGGGGAAATAATTCACCCCTCCACTTT
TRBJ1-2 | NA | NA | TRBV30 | CAWSTGSYGYTF | TGTGCCTGGAGCACAGGTTCCTATGGCTACACCTTC
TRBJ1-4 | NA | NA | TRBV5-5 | CASSYGTNEKLFF | TGTGCCAGCAGTTACGGGACAAATGAAAAACTGTTTTTT
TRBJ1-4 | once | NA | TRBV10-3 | CAISESSDEKLFF | TGTGCCATCAGTGAGTCCAGCGATGAAAAACTGTTTTTT
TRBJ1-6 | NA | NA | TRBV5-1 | CASSLGHRSPLHF | TGCGCCAGCAGTTTGGGCCACAGGTCACCCCTCCACTTT
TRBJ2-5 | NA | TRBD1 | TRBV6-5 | CASTAGGAVGETQYF | TGTGCCAGCACAGCAGGGGGCGCGGTGGGAGAGACCCAGTACTTC
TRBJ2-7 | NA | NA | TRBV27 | CASTRLGGEAGNEQYF | TGTGCCAGCACACGCCTAGGGGGGGAAGCCGGCAACGAGCAGTACTTC
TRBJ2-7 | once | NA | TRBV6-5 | CASRTRRDTGEQYF | TGTGCCAGCAGAACACGCCGGGACACCGGGGAGCAGTACTTC
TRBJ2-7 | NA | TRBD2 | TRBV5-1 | CASSGAGAGLAYEQYF | TGCGCCAGCAGCGGGGCAGGGGCGGGACTAGCGTACGAGCAGTACTTC
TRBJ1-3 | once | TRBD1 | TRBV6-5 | CASTDRNSGNTIYF | TGTGCCAGCACGGACAGGAACTCTGGAAACACCATATATTTT
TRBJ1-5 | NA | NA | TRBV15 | CATSIEGGSNQPQHF | TGTGCCACCAGCATCGAAGGGGGAAGCAATCAGCCCCAGCATTTT
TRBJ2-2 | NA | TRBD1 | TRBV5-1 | CASSLYTGGSGELFF | TGCGCCAGCAGCTTGTATACAGGGGGCAGCGGGGAGCTGTTTTTT
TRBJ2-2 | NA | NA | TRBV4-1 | CASSHGLSGELFF | TGCGCCAGCAGCCACGGACTCTCCGGGGAGCTGTTTTTT
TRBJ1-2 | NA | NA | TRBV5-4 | CASSLGGGSRSRPDGYTF | TGTGCCAGCAGCTTGGGTGGGGGCTCCCGCTCCAGGCCAGATGGCTACACCTTC
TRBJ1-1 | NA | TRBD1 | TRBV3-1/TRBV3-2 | CASRYTGGAAEAFF | TGTGCCAGCAGGTACACAGGGGGCGCGGCTGAAGCTTTCTTT
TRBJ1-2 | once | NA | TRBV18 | CASSPGAGPYGYTF | TGTGCCAGCTCACCAGGGGCAGGCCCCTATGGCTACACCTTC
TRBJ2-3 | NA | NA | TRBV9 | CASSVQTSTDTQYF | TGTGCCAGCAGCGTACAGACTAGCACAGATACGCAGTATTTT
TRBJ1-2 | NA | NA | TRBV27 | CASSSGSGTFYGYTF | TGTGCCAGCAGTTCCGGGTCCGGGACATTTTATGGCTACACCTTC
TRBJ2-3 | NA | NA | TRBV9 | CASSPRWGESTDTQYF | TGTGCCAGCAGCCCCCGGTGGGGCGAGAGCACAGATACGCAGTATTTT
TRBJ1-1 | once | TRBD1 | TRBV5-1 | CASSANRGNTEAFF | TGCGCCAGCAGCGCCAACAGGGGAAACACTGAAGCTTTCTTT